The 8 T cell receptor beta chains presented below share a single source sample, sequenced in a study of beta chain features in type 1 diabetes. The sequenced template was cDNA made from the entire isolated RNA. Clones were sequenced by immunoSEQ multiplex PCR, and TCRdb holds only the in-frame ones, with some missing. This table has hundreds of thousands of clones, roughly 15% appearing once. The sequencing input was naive CD4+ T cells from blood. Receptor source: a man aged 18 to 35 in good health.

This clone was detected only a few times. This chain joins TRBV29-1 and TRBJ2-7; D might be TRBD1 (5 bases). This CDR3 is 13 amino acids long. Germline-derived CDR1 and CDR2 are SQVTM and ANQGSEA. The V end was cut by 4 bases, the J end by 3 bases, with 13 bases between. The CDR3 region is CSVGPGPHYEQYF. Written as DNA, the CDR3 is TGCAGCGTTGGCCCAGGGCCCCACTACGAGCAGTACTTC.

The chain carries TRBV12-5 and TRBJ2-1, with 7 bases lining up with TRBD2. CDR3 length: 15 amino acids. From germline, CDR1 is LGHNT and CDR2 FRNRAP. J gave up 4 bases and V 7 bases, and 10 bases lay outside the gene matches. The chain's CDR3 is CASVASGAAYNEQFF. CDR3 DNA: TGTGCTAGTGTTGCAAGCGGGGCCGCTTACAATGAGCAGTTCTTC.

This clone has just a few counts. Other DNA sequences in this sample translate to the same CDR3. This chain links TRBV9 with TRBJ1-6; maybe TRBD1 (5 bases). This CDR3 spans 14 amino acids. CDR1 is SGDLS, CDR2 YYNGEE, per germline. The V end was cut by 2 bases, the J end by 10 bases, with 13 bases between. CDR3 nucleotide sequence: TGTGCCAGCAGCGTTGGGGCGGCTGGATCACCCCTCCACTTT. Residues: CASSVGAAGSPLHF.

This chain joins TRBV9 and TRBJ1-2, with TRBD1 identical over 7 bases. V shed 2 bases and J 2 bases; nucleotides not matched to a gene: 3. In germline, CDR1 is SGDLS, CDR2 YYNGEE. The CDR3 covers 14 residues. CDR3 coding DNA: TGTGCCAGCAGCGTCGGACAGGAGAACTATGGCTACACCTTC. It codes for CASSVGQENYGYTF.

This clone turned up a few times. This chain uses TRBV27 with TRBJ2-7; 12 nucleotides match TRBD1. Germline V gene sequence: CDR1 MNHEY, CDR2 SMNVEV (reference sequence). CDR3 size: 15 residues. V dropped 8 bases and J dropped 7; count of bases not matched to a gene: 12. CDR3 in DNA: TGTGCCAGCGGAGAGGGACAGGGGGCATCGCGGGAGCAGTACTTC. Translated: CASGEGQGASREQYF.

There are a few counts of this clone. V gene TRBV4-2 combines with J gene TRBJ2-5, with 7 bases lining up with TRBD1. The CDR3 is 16 amino acids. Trimming took 0 bases from V and 1 from J; bases not matched to a gene: 5. Germline-derived CDR1 and CDR2 are LGHNA and YNFKEQ. For the CDR3, the DNA is TGTGCCAGCAGCCAAGATAGGGACAGTCTCCAAGAGACCCAGTACTTC. This gives the protein CASSQDRDSLQETQYF.

In this sample, this clone turned up a few times. The chain joins TRBV5-1 to TRBJ1-1; D is possibly TRBD1 (5 bases). Per the germline V gene, CDR1 is SGHRS and CDR2 is YFSETQ. This CDR3 is 12 amino acids long. Trimming took 0 bases from V and 11 from J, leaving 11 bases between them. Here the CDR3 DNA reads TGCGCCAGCAGCTTGGCCGGAAAGGGGGCTTTCTTT. This gives the protein CASSLAGKGAFF. Looking up the rest from reference TRBV5-1 and TRBJ1-1 gives the full variable domain: KAGVTQTPRYLIKTRGQQVTLSCSPISGHRSVSWYQQTPGQGLQFLFEYFSETQRNKGNFPGRFSGRQFSNSRSEMNVSTLELGDSALYLCASSLAGKGAFFGQGTRLTVV.

Note on this clone: Other DNA sequences within the sample encode an identical CDR3. This chain joins TRBV18 and TRBJ2-7; TRBD1 matches at 8 bases. CDR1 is KGHSH and CDR2 is LQKENI in the germline V gene. J gave up 4 bases and V 3 bases, and 2 bases lay outside the gene matches. The CDR3 runs 13 residues. The CDR3 region is CASSPQGAYEQYF. DNA for the CDR3: TGTGCCAGCTCACCCCAGGGGGCTTACGAGCAGTACTTC.